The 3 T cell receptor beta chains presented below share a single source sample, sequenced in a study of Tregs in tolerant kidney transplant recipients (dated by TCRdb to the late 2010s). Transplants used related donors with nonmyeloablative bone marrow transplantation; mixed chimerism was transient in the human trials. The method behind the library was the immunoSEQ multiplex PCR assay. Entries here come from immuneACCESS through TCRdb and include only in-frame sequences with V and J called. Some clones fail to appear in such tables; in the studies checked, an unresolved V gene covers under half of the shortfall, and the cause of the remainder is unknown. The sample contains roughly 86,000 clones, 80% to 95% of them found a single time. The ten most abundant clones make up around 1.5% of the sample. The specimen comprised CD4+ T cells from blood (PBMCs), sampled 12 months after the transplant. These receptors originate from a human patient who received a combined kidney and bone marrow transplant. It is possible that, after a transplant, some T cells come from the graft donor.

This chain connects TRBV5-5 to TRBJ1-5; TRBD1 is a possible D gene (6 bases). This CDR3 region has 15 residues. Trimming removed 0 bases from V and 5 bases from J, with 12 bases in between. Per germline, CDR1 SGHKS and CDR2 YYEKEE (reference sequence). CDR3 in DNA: TGTGCCAGCAGCTTGGAAGGCAGGGGAGATCAGCCCCAGCATTTT. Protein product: CASSLEGRGDQPQHF.

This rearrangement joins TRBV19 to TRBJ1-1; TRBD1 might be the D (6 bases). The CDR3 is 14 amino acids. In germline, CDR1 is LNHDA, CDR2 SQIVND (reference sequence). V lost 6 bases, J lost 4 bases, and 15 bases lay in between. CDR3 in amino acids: CASRLRRGGTEAFF. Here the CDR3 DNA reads TGTGCCAGTAGACTCAGACGAGGGGGCACTGAAGCTTTCTTT.

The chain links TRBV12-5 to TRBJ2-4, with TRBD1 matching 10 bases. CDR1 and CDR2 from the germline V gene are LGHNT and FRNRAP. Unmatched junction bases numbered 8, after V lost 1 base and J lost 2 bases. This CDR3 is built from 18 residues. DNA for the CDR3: TGTGCTAGTGGTTTGGCCAGCCGGGACAGGGGCTCCAAAAACATTCAGTACTTC. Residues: CASGLASRDRGSKNIQYF.